A selection of T cell receptor beta chains follows, all from one sample in a study. TCRdb analysed the 5' RACE reads with MiXCR anew, one entry per CDR3 protein. The data show tens of thousands of distinct CDR3 sequences, about 28% seen once. Sequencing was carried out using tumor-infiltrating memory CD4+ T cells sorted from the breast tumor. The source is a female donor with breast cancer. CDR3s include the opening cysteine and the closing phenylalanine or tryptophan. Fields, in order: D gene, J gene, V gene, clone size, CDR3 protein, CDR3 DNA. D genes are given only for firm matches. Rows give clone size only sometimes, using once, few, many, or a class for an expanded clone.

>.|TRBJ1-2|TRBV7-2|.
CASSSQTNYGYTF
TGTGCCAGCAGCTCCCAAACTAACTATGGCTACACCTTC
>.|TRBJ2-7|TRBV11-2|.
CASSLQSGTYEQYF
TGTGCCAGCAGCCTCCAGAGCGGTACCTACGAGCAGTACTTC
>.|TRBJ2-3|TRBV9|few
CASSVRTGQGTDTQYF
TGTGCCAGCAGCGTAAGAACGGGGCAAGGCACAGATACGCAGTATTTT
>.|TRBJ1-1|TRBV6-5|few
CASSKDTLNTEAFF
TGTGCCAGCAGTAAAGACACCCTGAACACTGAAGCTTTCTTT
>.|TRBJ1-2|TRBV4-3|few
CASSQDLKGLFYGYTF
TGCGCCAGCAGCCAAGATCTTAAGGGACTCTTCTATGGCTACACCTTC
>.|TRBJ2-1|TRBV2|.
CASSDYEQFF
TGTGCCAGCAGTGACTACGAGCAGTTCTTC
>.|TRBJ1-2|TRBV5-1|few
CASSQTGLFQGGGYTF
TGCGCCAGCAGCCAGACGGGACTCTTCCAAGGCGGTGGCTACACCTTC
>.|TRBJ2-3|TRBV5-1|.
CASSVASSTDTQYF
TGCGCCAGCAGCGTGGCTAGCAGCACAGATACGCAGTATTTT
>.|TRBJ2-5|TRBV6-2/TRBV6-3|once
CASRWYNAETQYF
TGTGCCAGCCGATGGTATAACGCAGAGACCCAGTACTTC
>.|TRBJ1-6|TRBV4-2|few
CASSRLGEGTNSPLHF
TGTGCCAGCAGCCGCCTAGGGGAGGGGACGAATTCACCCCTCCACTTT
>.|TRBJ2-2|TRBV7-9|.
CASSPAPQATGELFF
TGTGCCAGCAGCCCCGCCCCCCAGGCCACCGGGGAGCTGTTTTTT
>.|TRBJ2-5|TRBV9|few
CASSQGDSLVTQYF
TGTGCCAGCAGTCAGGGGGACTCCCTTGTAACCCAGTACTTC
>TRBD1|TRBJ1-1|TRBV5-1|.
CASSLGTGETEAFF
TGCGCCAGCAGCTTGGGAACAGGGGAAACTGAAGCTTTCTTT
>TRBD1|TRBJ1-4|TRBV6-6|few
CASSSAGQGASTNEKLFF
TGTGCCAGCAGTTCGGCCGGACAGGGGGCATCGACTAATGAAAAACTGTTTTTT
>.|TRBJ2-1|TRBV5-1|.
CASSWADEEVSNEQFF
TGCGCCAGCAGCTGGGCCGACGAAGAAGTGTCCAATGAGCAGTTCTTC
>.|TRBJ1-5|TRBV19|.
CAIRLRAQINQPQHF
TGTGCCATTAGACTGAGGGCCCAAATCAATCAGCCCCAGCATTTT
>.|TRBJ2-1|TRBV11-2|.
CASSSGGRNEQFF
TGTGCCAGCAGCTCCGGGGGCAGAAATGAGCAGTTCTTC
>TRBD1|TRBJ1-2|TRBV6-5|few
CASSYSTGQGGTGYTF
TGTGCCAGCAGTTACTCGACCGGACAGGGTGGGACCGGCTACACCTTC
>TRBD2|TRBJ2-1|TRBV5-1|.
CASSVMTSGTYNEQFF
TGCGCCAGCAGCGTAATGACTAGCGGAACCTACAATGAGCAGTTCTTC
>TRBD2|TRBJ2-3|TRBV4-3|.
CASSLSGRRGGGDTQYF
TGCGCCAGCAGCCTTTCCGGACGGCGCGGGGGAGGGGATACGCAGTATTTT
>TRBD2|TRBJ2-7|TRBV7-2|many
CASSLIPSGRKTGEQYF
TGTGCCAGCAGCTTGATTCCCAGCGGGAGAAAGACGGGAGAGCAGTACTTC
>.|TRBJ2-1|TRBV12-3/TRBV12-4|few
CASSLEGSYNEQFF
TGTGCCAGCAGTTTGGAGGGGTCGTACAATGAGCAGTTCTTC
>.|TRBJ2-4|TRBV6-5|.
CASSYSESVAKNIQYF
TGTGCCAGCAGTTACTCGGAGTCTGTAGCCAAAAACATTCAGTACTTC
>.|TRBJ1-2|TRBV6-2/TRBV6-3|.
CASSSGRLTNYGYTF
TGTGCCAGCAGTTCCGGACGGTTAACTAACTATGGCTACACCTTC
>.|TRBJ2-1|TRBV10-3|.
CAINNNEQFF
TGTGCCATCAATAACAATGAGCAGTTCTTC
>.|TRBJ2-6|TRBV7-2|few
CASSLGTASSGANVLTF
TGTGCCAGCAGCTTAGGGACAGCCTCCTCTGGGGCCAACGTCCTGACTTTC
>.|TRBJ2-3|TRBV9|.
CASSVVQAGDTQYF
TGTGCCAGCAGCGTAGTTCAAGCGGGAGATACGCAGTATTTT
>.|TRBJ1-3|TRBV29-1|once
CSVGGSGDTIYF
TGCAGCGTTGGGGGATCTGGAGACACCATATATTTT
>.|TRBJ2-7|TRBV5-1|few
CASRGGGSEQYF
TGCGCCAGCAGAGGGGGGGGTAGCGAGCAGTACTTC
>TRBD2|TRBJ2-5|TRBV20-1|.
CSARSFGLAGGKETQYF
TGCAGTGCTAGATCCTTCGGACTAGCGGGAGGGAAAGAGACCCAGTACTTC
>.|TRBJ1-4|TRBV5-1|.
CASSPQDGGGEKLFF
TGCGCCAGCAGCCCCCAGGACGGTGGGGGTGAAAAACTGTTTTTT
>TRBD2|TRBJ2-1|TRBV5-1|many
CASSPGTSGRNEQFF
TGCGCCAGCAGCCCCGGGACTAGCGGTCGCAATGAGCAGTTCTTC
>.|TRBJ1-2|TRBV29-1|many
CSVPSLLKGVSNYGYTF
TGCAGCGTACCCAGCCTACTAAAGGGGGTCTCTAACTATGGCTACACCTTC
>TRBD1|TRBJ1-6|TRBV6-1|.
CASSPGQYNSPLHF
TGTGCCAGCAGCCCGGGACAGTATAATTCACCCCTCCACTTT
>.|TRBJ2-1|TRBV5-1|few
CASDEGRSDNEQFF
TGCGCCAGCGATGAGGGTCGCAGCGACAATGAGCAGTTCTTC
>.|TRBJ1-5|TRBV9|many
CASSVVDNQPQHF
TGTGCCAGCAGCGTAGTTGATAATCAGCCCCAGCATTTT
>TRBD2|TRBJ2-3|TRBV4-3|few
CASSQVLAGEGDTQYF
TGCGCCAGCAGCCAAGTACTAGCGGGAGAAGGAGATACGCAGTATTTT
>.|TRBJ2-3|TRBV5-1|many
CASSSGGRDTQYF
TGCGCCAGCAGCTCCGGGGGACGAGATACGCAGTATTTT
>.|TRBJ2-7|TRBV20-1|few
CSAVQFQGYEQYF
TGCAGTGCCGTCCAATTTCAGGGGTACGAGCAGTACTTC
>.|TRBJ2-5|TRBV20-1|few
CSARDGGGSETQYF
TGCAGTGCTAGAGACGGCGGAGGCTCGGAGACCCAGTACTTC
>.|TRBJ1-6|TRBV5-1|many
CASSLATESNSPLHF
TGCGCCAGCAGCTTGGCCACAGAATCCAATTCACCCCTCCACTTT
>TRBD1|TRBJ2-6|TRBV5-1|few
CASSWTGPTGANVLTF
TGCGCCAGCAGTTGGACAGGGCCCACTGGGGCCAACGTCCTGACTTTC
>.|TRBJ2-3|TRBV6-6|few
CASRRTDTQYF
TGTGCCAGCAGAAGGACAGATACGCAGTATTTT
>.|TRBJ2-5|TRBV10-3|.
CAIRTEAGTQYF
TGTGCCATCAGGACAGAAGCTGGGACCCAGTACTTC
>.|TRBJ2-6|TRBV11-3|.
CASSLNGLNVLTF
TGTGCCAGCAGCTTGAACGGATTAAACGTCCTGACTTTC
>TRBD1|TRBJ2-7|TRBV5-1|.
CASGQGGTYEQYF
TGCGCCAGCGGACAGGGGGGAACCTACGAGCAGTACTTC
>.|TRBJ1-2|TRBV7-2|many
CASRYAGYGYTF
TGTGCCAGCAGATATGCAGGGTATGGCTACACCTTC
>TRBD1|TRBJ2-3|TRBV7-9|few
CASSRGQADTQYF
TGTGCCAGCAGCCGTGGACAGGCAGATACGCAGTATTTT
>.|TRBJ2-7|TRBV2|.
CASRDYEEQYF
TGTGCCAGCAGGGATTACGAAGAGCAGTACTTC
>TRBD1|TRBJ1-1|TRBV5-6|few
CASSVNRGPLTEAFF
TGTGCCAGCAGCGTAAACAGGGGGCCCCTTACTGAAGCTTTCTTT
>TRBD2|TRBJ2-1|TRBV5-1|few
CASSFTGTSGSEQFF
TGCGCCAGCAGCTTCACCGGGACTAGCGGGAGTGAGCAGTTCTTC
>TRBD2|TRBJ2-3|TRBV29-1|.
CSGDYTDTQYF
TGCAGCGGGGACTACACAGATACGCAGTATTTT
>.|TRBJ1-1|TRBV7-8|.
CASSSGTLNTEAFF
TGTGCCAGCAGCTCCGGGACACTGAACACTGAAGCTTTCTTT
>.|TRBJ2-5|TRBV20-1|few
CSALVPETQYF
TGCAGTGCCTTAGTTCCAGAGACCCAGTACTTC
>.|TRBJ1-2|TRBV20-1|.
CSAVGGRSNYGYTF
TGCAGTGCCGTTGGAGGGCGTTCGAACTATGGCTACACCTTC